The 22 T cell receptor beta chains in this list originate from one sample, sequenced in a study of shared clonotypes between healthy human individuals. Method: immunoSEQ multiplex PCR; TCRdb's copy keeps in-frame clones and lacks some. The sample carries about 2.4 million clones, under 95% recorded once. Specimen: naive CD4+ T cells from PBMCs. The subset here: CD45RA+ positively selected. These TCRs come from a young man in good health. Some clones in this sample may be carry-over from other donors' samples.

This clone was seen a handful of times. This chain uses TRBV5-1 with TRBJ2-3; no clear D gene. Germline loops: CDR1 SGHRS, CDR2 YFSETQ. Trimming cost V 2 bases and J 11 bases, with 12 bases left between them. The CDR3 is 12 residues long. CDR3 protein: CASSFDQEKQYF. DNA for the CDR3: TGCGCCAGCAGCTTCGACCAGGAGAAGCAGTATTTT.

The chain uses TRBV18 and TRBJ1-4; weak D call: TRBD1 (5 bases). This CDR3 comprises 15 residues. Germline CDR1 reads KGHSH; CDR2 reads LQKENI. Trimming shortened V by 3 bases and J by 10 bases, and 18 bases separated the two germline ends. The CDR3 sequence is CASSPGRGPGRKLFF. CDR3 sequence (DNA): TGTGCCAGCTCACCCGGGCGGGGCCCTGGAAGAAAACTGTTTTTT. Together with reference TRBV18 and TRBJ1-4, the CDR3 gives the full variable domain: NAGVMQNPRHLVRRRGQEARLRCSPMKGHSHVYWYRQLPEEGLKFMVYLQKENIIDESGMPKERFSAEFPKEGPSILRIQQVVRGDSAAYFCASSPGRGPGRKLFFGSGTQLSVL.

The chain links TRBV6-5 to TRBJ1-4; 9 bases match TRBD1. The CDR3 is 14 residues long. Trimming removed 6 bases from V and 8 bases from J; junction bases left unmatched: 7. CDR1 is MNHEY and CDR2 is SVGAGI in the germline V gene. The CDR3 loop is CASRLNRGQEKLFF. In DNA, the CDR3 is TGTGCCAGCAGGCTTAACAGGGGGCAGGAAAAACTGTTTTTT.

CDR3 sequence: CASSRTETGELFF. The CDR3 nucleotides are TGCGCCAGCAGCCGGACGGAGACCGGGGAGCTGTTTTTT. The rearrangement joins TRBV5-1 to TRBJ2-2, with D unclear. CDR3 length: 13 residues. The V gene's germline CDR1 is SGHRS and CDR2 YFSETQ. V lost 4 bases and J 5 bases, leaving 9 bases between the germline ends.

The chain links TRBV28 to TRBJ2-7, with a tentative D call TRBD2 (6 bases). Germline V CDR1 and CDR2: MDHEN, SYDVKM. The CDR3 is 15 residues long. V lost 5 bases and J lost 3, with 17 bases in between. The chain's CDR3 is CASSLSGAGNYEQYF. The DNA of the CDR3 is TGTGCCAGCAGTCTCTCCGGAGCGGGCAACTACGAGCAGTACTTC. Full variable domain (missing parts from reference TRBV28 and TRBJ2-7): DVKVTQSSRYLVKRTGEKVFLECVQDMDHENMFWYRQDPGLGLRLIYFSYDVKMKEKGDIPEGYSVSREKKERFSLILESASTNQTSMYLCASSLSGAGNYEQYFGPGTRLTVT.

This clone has only one observation. The V call is TRBV4-2, the J call TRBJ2-1; TRBD2 matches at 7 bases. This CDR3 region has 19 residues. The junction had 16 bases not matched to a gene; V was cut back by 2 bases and J by 3 bases. Germline loops: CDR1 LGHNA, CDR2 YNFKEQ. The CDR3 nucleotides are TGTGCCAGCAGCCAAAGGGCAGCCTTAGGGAGCGGGATCTACAATGAGCAGTTCTTC. This codes for CASSQRAALGSGIYNEQFF.

CDR3 bases: TGTGCCAGCAGCGCCACTAGAGACAATGAGCAGTTCTTC. It is translated as CASSATRDNEQFF. The chain recombines TRBV13 with TRBJ2-1; TRBD2 is a possible D gene (5 bases). The CDR3 totals 13 residues. V was pared by 5 bases and J by 5 bases, with 10 bases between. Germline assignment: CDR1 PRHDT and CDR2 FYEKMQ (reference sequence).

The chain combines TRBV27 with TRBJ2-7; 9 bases fit TRBD2. The J segment lost 3 bases and the V segment lost 1 base, leaving 10 bases of the junction unmatched. There are 17 residues in the CDR3. Germline values: CDR1 MNHEY, CDR2 SMNVEV (reference sequence). The CDR3 DNA is TGTGCCAGCAGTTTATTCGCCTTAGCGGGAGAGGACTACGAGCAGTACTTC. The encoded protein is CASSLFALAGEDYEQYF.

This sequence joins TRBV11-3 and TRBJ2-3; 12 bases align to TRBD2. The V segment lost 3 bases and the J segment 5 bases; nucleotides outside the gene matches: 9. This CDR3 comprises 17 residues. Germline CDR1 and CDR2: SGHNT and YENEEA. The CDR3 region has the DNA TGTGCCAGCAGCTTCGCCAAGACTAGCGGGAGTGGAGATACGCAGTATTTT. Protein product: CASSFAKTSGSGDTQYF. The full variable domain, its missing parts supplied by reference TRBV11-3 and TRBJ2-3, is EAGVVQSPRYKIIEKKQPVAFWCNPISGHNTLYWYLQNLGQGPELLIRYENEEAVDDSQLPKDRFSAERLKGVDSTLKIQPAELGDSAVYLCASSFAKTSGSGDTQYFGPGTRLTVL.

Comments on this clone: Different DNA sequences within this sample yield the same CDR3. This chain links TRBV29-1 with TRBJ2-1; 12 bases fit TRBD2. This CDR3 comprises 13 residues. Germline-derived CDR1 and CDR2 are SQVTM and ANQGSEA. J lost 4 bases, V lost 7 bases, and 2 bases had no gene match. In nucleotides, the CDR3 is TGCAGCGCCGGACTAGCGGGGTACAATGAGCAGTTCTTC. The encoded protein is CSAGLAGYNEQFF.

The chain carries TRBV5-6 and TRBJ2-7, with TRBD1 as a possible D gene (6 bases). The CDR3 sequence is 15 residues long. CDR1 is SGHDT, CDR2 YYEEEE, per germline. Trimming took 0 bases from V and 2 from J, leaving 12 bases between them. Written as DNA, the CDR3 is TGTGCCAGCAGCTTGGGGTACAGGGTCACCTACGAGCAGTACTTC. This gives the protein CASSLGYRVTYEQYF.

This rearrangement joins TRBV5-1 to TRBJ2-7; 10 bases match TRBD2. The CDR3 has 15 residues. Germline V gives CDR1 SGHRS, CDR2 YFSETQ. J was trimmed by 7 bases and V by 4 bases; bases with no gene match: 11. Here the CDR3 reads CASSKLAGLAGEQYF. Here the CDR3 DNA reads TGCGCCAGCAGCAAACTAGCGGGACTCGCCGGGGAGCAGTACTTC. Together with reference TRBV5-1 and TRBJ2-7, the CDR3 gives the full variable domain: KAGVTQTPRYLIKTRGQQVTLSCSPISGHRSVSWYQQTPGQGLQFLFEYFSETQRNKGNFPGRFSGRQFSNSRSEMNVSTLELGDSALYLCASSKLAGLAGEQYFGPGTRLTVT.

The chain employs TRBV5-4 and TRBJ2-5; D is unclear. V was cut by 1 base and J by 5 bases, with 18 bases left in between. This CDR3 comprises 16 residues. CDR1 and CDR2 from the germline V gene are SGHNT and YYREEE (reference sequence). The CDR3 nucleotides are TGTGCCAGCAGCTTGTCCCCCCTTTCTAAAACGGAGACCCAGTACTTC. Translated, it gives CASSLSPLSKTETQYF.

V usage is TRBV12-2 and J usage is TRBJ2-7; the table gives TRBD2 as D, unverified against the DNA. TRBV12-2 is a recognized pseudogene. The CDR3 spans 15 residues. This CDR3 is CASRLKDLAPYEQYF. In nucleotides, the CDR3 is TGTGCAAGTCGCTTAAAAGATCTAGCCCCCTACGAGCAGTACTTC.

This clone appeared a few times. The chain has TRBV11-1 and TRBJ1-1; 7 bases agree with TRBD1. Per germline, CDR1 SGHAT and CDR2 FQDESV (reference sequence). CDR3 length: 14 residues. V lost 0 bases to trimming and J lost 5 bases; unmatched junction nucleotides: 3. The CDR3 sequence: CASSLALTGTEAFF. CDR3 DNA sequence: TGTGCCAGCAGCTTAGCGTTGACAGGGACTGAAGCTTTCTTT.

The V call is TRBV7-9, the J call TRBJ2-7, with D tentatively TRBD1 (6 bases). The V and J ends lost 2 bases and 2 bases respectively, with 10 bases between them. Germline CDR1 reads SEHNR; CDR2 reads FQNEAQ (reference sequence). The CDR3 totals 14 residues. Here the CDR3 reads CASSLNRDAYEQYF. The CDR3 DNA is TGTGCCAGCAGCTTAAACAGGGACGCCTACGAGCAGTACTTC. The full variable domain, with the rest looked up from reference TRBV7-9 and TRBJ2-7, is DTGVSQNPRHKITKRGQNVTFRCDPISEHNRLYWYRQTLGQGPEFLTYFQNEAQLEKSRLLSDRFSAERPKGSFSTLEIQRTEQGDSAMYLCASSLNRDAYEQYFGPGTRLTVT.

This rearrangement joins TRBV18 to TRBJ2-3; 7 bases map to TRBD1. This CDR3 region has 16 residues. Germline V gene sequence: CDR1 KGHSH, CDR2 LQKENI. Losses at the gene ends were 3 bases for V and 1 base for J; bases not matched to a gene: 7. CDR3 protein: CASSPGQTAGTDTQYF. The CDR3 nucleotides read TGTGCCAGCTCACCGGGACAGACTGCCGGCACAGATACGCAGTATTTT.

J is TRBJ2-2 and V is TRBV18; D might be TRBD1 (6 bases). V was pared by 0 bases and J by 6 bases, with 11 bases between. Germline values: CDR1 KGHSH, CDR2 LQKENI. This CDR3 has 15 residues. The CDR3, as DNA: TGTGCCAGCTCACCACCCAGGGGTAACGCCGGGGAGCTGTTTTTT. Protein sequence: CASSPPRGNAGELFF.

The rearrangement links TRBV28 to TRBJ2-6; D call uncertain. This CDR3 region has 15 residues. V lost 3 bases and J lost 0, with 6 bases in between. CDR1 MDHEN and CDR2 SYDVKM come from the germline V gene. The CDR3 DNA reads TGTGCCAGCAGTTTCAGTCCCTCTGGGGCCAACGTCCTGACTTTC. Its protein product is CASSFSPSGANVLTF.

The J gene is TRBJ2-5, the V gene TRBV7-2; perhaps TRBD2 as D (5 bases). The V gene's germline CDR1 is SGHTA and CDR2 FQGNSA. V was pared by 0 bases and J by 5 bases, with 13 bases between. CDR3 size: 15 residues. The CDR3, as DNA: TGTGCCAGCAGCTTAGCGATCCGGAGGACGGAGACCCAGTACTTC. Translated: CASSLAIRRTETQYF.

The rearrangement uses TRBV7-9 and TRBJ2-7; tentative D call: TRBD1 (5 bases). The germline gives CDR1 SEHNR, CDR2 FQNEAQ (reference sequence). The length of the CDR3 is 12 residues. V lost 0 bases, J lost 12 bases, and 12 bases lay in between. This chain's CDR3 is CASSLADSRWYF. CDR3 sequence (DNA): TGTGCCAGCAGCTTAGCCGACAGTCGATGGTACTTC.

This chain connects TRBV30 to TRBJ1-3; 7 bases line up with TRBD1. Germline CDR1 reads GTSNPN; CDR2 reads SVGIG (reference sequence). The CDR3 consists of 13 residues. V was pared by 8 bases and J by 2 bases, with 6 bases of the junction left unmatched. CDR3 sequence: CAREGAAGNTIYF. The CDR3 bases are TGTGCCCGGGAGGGGGCGGCTGGAAACACCATATATTTT.